This TCR beta chain originates from a study of technical replicates of blood from a handful of donors. V was pared by 1 base and J by 9 bases, with 7 bases between. CDR1 is SEHNR and CDR2 is FQNEAQ in the germline V gene (reference sequence). CDR3 length: 12 residues. This clone has just a few counts. Assay: immunoSEQ multiplex PCR; the TCRdb copy retains only in-frame clones and omits some. The data contain around 93,000 clones, approximately 95% of them singletons. The material sequenced was T cells isolated from PBMCs. The gene calls are TRBV7-9 and TRBJ1-5; TRBD1 might be the D (5 bases). The clonotype originates from a human donor in good health. CDR3 DNA: TGTGCCAGCAGCTTAGGTACAGGGCCCCAGCATTTT. Protein product: CASSLGTGPQHF.